The present entry profiles one T cell receptor beta chain with its context. Using its own MiXCR run on the 5' RACE reads, TCRdb lists one record per CDR3 protein. Here the sample spans hundreds of thousands of distinct CDR3 sequences, approximately 7% being singletons. V was shortened by 4 bases and J by 7 bases, with 14 bases between the two germline ends. Germline CDR1 LNHNV, CDR2 YYDKDF (reference sequence). This CDR3 has 14 residues. These data belong to a study of identical twins. The sample was also linked to a second study, of yellow fever vaccine responses in identical twins.

V is TRBV15 and J is TRBJ2-1, with D possibly called TRBD1 or TRBD2 (5 bases each). The sequence was collected from a woman between 18 and 29 years old in good health. The sample taken for sequencing was memory (CD45RO+) T cells sorted from blood. CDR3 in amino acids: CATSTLGPRNEQFF. DNA for the CDR3: TGTGCCACCAGCACCCTGGGACCTCGTAATGAGCAGTTCTTC.